Below, 25 T cell receptor beta chains from the same sample are listed, as sequenced in a study of cytomegalovirus exposure and HLA in healthy donors. It was with 60 Vbeta and 13 Jbeta primers that the PCR ran. Produced via immunoSEQ multiplex PCR; TCRdb's table is partial and in-frame only. Of 100,000 to 150,000 clones listed, 70% to 90% are singletons. The sequencing sample was made of PBMCs. These receptors originate from a boy aged 5 to 17 in good health and CMV-seronegative.

V and J are TRBV27 and TRBJ2-7; tentative D call: TRBD1 (5 bases). Trimming cost V 0 bases and J 4 bases, with 10 bases left between them. CDR3 length equals 14 residues. Germline-derived CDR1 and CDR2 are MNHEY and SMNVEV (reference sequence). The CDR3 region has the DNA TGTGCCAGCAGTTTATCAGGCAGGGATTACGAGCAGTACTTC. It yields the protein CASSLSGRDYEQYF.

A note on this clone: The junction does not match germline at one end; this may be a read error. The rearrangement joins TRBV19 to TRBJ1-5, with 7 nucleotides matching TRBD1. The CDR3 is 11 residues long. CDR1 and CDR2 from the germline V gene are LNHDA and SQIVND (reference sequence). The CDR3 region is CASSAGQVRYF. The CDR3 bases are TGTGCCAGTAGTGCCGGACAGGTGAGGTATTTT.

The V call is TRBV7-2, the J call TRBJ2-1; 8 bases are a match to TRBD2. CDR3 length equals 14 residues. The trim removed 7 bases at V and 8 bases at J, leaving 10 bases unmatched. The germline CDR1 and CDR2 sequences are SGHTA and FQGNSA. CDR3 in DNA: TGTGCCAGCACCCCTCCGGGGGGGAGACATGAGCAGTTCTTC. Amino acid sequence: CASTPPGGRHEQFF.

Concerning this clone: Germline and junction disagree at one end, which may indicate a read error. The gene calls are TRBV7-9 and TRBJ2-5; D tentatively reads TRBD1 or TRBD2 (5 bases each). The germline V gene has CDR1 SEHNR and CDR2 FQNEAQ (reference sequence). The CDR3 covers 15 residues. The CDR3 DNA follows: TGTTCCAGCAGCTTAGCGCAGGGTATACGGGAGACCCAGTACTTC. Translation gives CSSSLAQGIRETQYF. Combining the CDR3 with reference TRBV7-9 and TRBJ2-5 gives the whole variable domain DTGVSQNPRHKITKRGQNVTFRCDPISEHNRLYWYRQTLGQGPEFLTYFQNEAQLEKSRLLSDRFSAERPKGSFSTLEIQRTEQGDSAMYLCSSSLAQGIRETQYFGPGTRLLVL.

The CDR3 protein is CAISDLAGAIGYTF. In nucleotides, the CDR3 is TGTGCCATCAGTGATCTCGCAGGGGCAATTGGCTACACCTTC. This chain links TRBV10-3 with TRBJ1-2; TRBD1 might be the D (6 bases). In germline, CDR1 is ENHRY, CDR2 SYGVKD. The CDR3 spans 14 residues. V was trimmed by 3 bases and J by 7 bases, leaving 15 bases between them.

V and J are TRBV19 and TRBJ1-3; 9 bases fit TRBD1. J gave up 4 bases and V 5 bases, and 15 bases lay outside the gene matches. The CDR3 is 18 residues long. The germline V gene encodes CDR1 LNHDA and CDR2 SQIVND (reference sequence). In nucleotides, the CDR3 is TGTGCCAGTAGTCTCCGACCCCCGGGACAGGGATCCGGAAACACCATATATTTT. Its translation is CASSLRPPGQGSGNTIYF.

CDR3 nucleotide sequence: TGCGCCAGCAGCCAAGATCGAGCTAGCTCCTACAATGAGCAGTTCTTC. Protein product: CASSQDRASSYNEQFF. The chain couples TRBV4-3 to TRBJ2-1, with no clear D. CDR3 length equals 16 residues. CDR1 LGHNA and CDR2 YSLEER come from the germline V gene. The V end was cut by 0 bases, the J end by 0 bases, with 9 bases between.

The chain carries TRBV27 and TRBJ1-6, with D possibly TRBD1 on 5 matching bases. The CDR3 consists of 16 residues. With 3 bases removed from V and 10 bases from J, the gap between germline ends came to 19 bases. CDR1 and CDR2 (germline): MNHEY, SMNVEV (reference sequence). The CDR3 bases are TGTGCCAGCAGTTTTCGTCCCGGACACTTAGGATCACCCCTCCACTTT. Its translation: CASSFRPGHLGSPLHF.

V and J are TRBV27 and TRBJ2-1, with 9 bases that match TRBD1. V lost 4 bases and J lost 4; bases outside the gene matches: 8. The CDR3 is 16 residues long. The germline V gene encodes CDR1 MNHEY and CDR2 SMNVEV (reference sequence). Here the CDR3 DNA reads TGTGCCAGCAGTTCTTCCGGGACAGGGAGATACAATGAGCAGTTCTTC. Its protein product is CASSSSGTGRYNEQFF.

The V gene is TRBV6-6, the J gene TRBJ2-7; D is perhaps TRBD1 (5 bases). CDR1 and CDR2 (germline): MNHNY, SVGAGI (reference sequence). This CDR3 is 12 amino acids long. V lost 10 bases and J 4 bases, leaving 14 bases between the germline ends. CDR3 residues: CAIQGISYEQYF. The CDR3 nucleotides are TGTGCCATCCAGGGTATATCTTACGAGCAGTACTTC.

J is TRBJ2-7 and V is TRBV27; 13 nucleotides align to TRBD2. Germline CDR1 and CDR2: MNHEY and SMNVEV (reference sequence). J gave up 4 bases and V 5 bases, and 5 bases lay outside the gene matches. This CDR3 is 15 amino acids long. CDR3 residues: CASSLGTSGMYEQYF. The CDR3 nucleotides are TGTGCCAGCAGTCTAGGGACTAGCGGGATGTACGAGCAGTACTTC.

V is TRBV5-1 and J is TRBJ1-2, with 8 positions matching TRBD1. The trim removed 5 bases at V and 4 bases at J, leaving 7 bases unmatched. Germline V gene data show CDR1 as SGHRS and CDR2 as YFSETQ. The CDR3 runs 14 residues. CDR3 residues: CASRTGQGSYGYTF. The CDR3 nucleotides are TGCGCCAGCAGAACCGGACAGGGAAGCTATGGCTACACCTTC.

The V and J genes are TRBV15 and TRBJ2-7; a weak D match, TRBD2 (5 bases). The CDR3 runs to 16 residues. Trimming left V 1 base short and J 2 bases short, with 15 bases between. Per germline, CDR1 LNHNV and CDR2 YYDKDF (reference sequence). CDR3 DNA: TGTGCCACCAGCAGAGCGTCCGGGGTCGTCCCCTACGAGCAGTACTTC. Its translation is CATSRASGVVPYEQYF.

The V and J genes are TRBV5-4 and TRBJ2-2; 8 bases match TRBD2. This CDR3 comprises 17 residues. V dropped 4 bases and J dropped 2; count of bases not matched to a gene: 10. Per the germline V gene, CDR1 is SGHNT and CDR2 is YYREEE (reference sequence). CDR3 sequence (DNA): TGTGCCAGCAGCGGAAGGGGCCGGACTAGCAACACCGGGGAGCTGTTTTTT. Protein: CASSGRGRTSNTGELFF.

The J gene is TRBJ1-2, the V gene TRBV9; 10 nucleotides agree with TRBD1. The J segment lost 7 bases and the V segment lost 4 bases, leaving 10 bases of the junction unmatched. CDR1 SGDLS and CDR2 YYNGEE come from the germline V gene. The CDR3 runs 15 residues. The CDR3 protein is CASSYTGTGVGGYTF. The CDR3 DNA reads TGTGCCAGCAGCTATACCGGGACAGGGGTCGGTGGCTACACCTTC.

The chain couples TRBV7-2 to TRBJ2-7; the D gene is possibly TRBD1 (6 bases). CDR3 length equals 14 residues. Germline loops: CDR1 SGHTA, CDR2 FQGNSA. V was shortened by 6 bases and J by 4 bases, with 16 bases between the two germline ends. The CDR3 sequence: CASSRTGTQYEQYF. CDR3 coding DNA: TGTGCCAGCAGTCGGACCGGGACACAGTACGAGCAGTACTTC.

The chain couples TRBV7-9 to TRBJ1-4; D gene unclear. The ends were cut back, 1 base at V and 0 bases at J, with 9 bases in the middle. CDR1 is SEHNR and CDR2 is FQNEAQ in the germline V gene (reference sequence). The CDR3 runs 16 residues. In DNA form, the CDR3 reads TGTGCCAGCAGCTTAGGGGCAGTGACAACTAATGAAAAACTGTTTTTT. It encodes CASSLGAVTTNEKLFF.

This clone has more than one count but fewer than ten. The CDR3 is CASSYQGDGYTF. CDR3 nucleotides: TGCGCCAGCAGTTACCAGGGGGATGGCTACACCTTC. This sequence joins TRBV5-1 and TRBJ1-2, with 7 bases matching TRBD1. The CDR3 runs 12 residues. The germline gives CDR1 SGHRS, CDR2 YFSETQ. Trimming cost V 5 bases and J 6 bases; bases outside gene matches: 4. Supplemented by reference TRBV5-1 and TRBJ1-2, the full variable domain reads KAGVTQTPRYLIKTRGQQVTLSCSPISGHRSVSWYQQTPGQGLQFLFEYFSETQRNKGNFPGRFSGRQFSNSRSEMNVSTLELGDSALYLCASSYQGDGYTFGSGTRLTVV.

The chain combines TRBV12-5 with TRBJ2-2, with D unresolved. The germline CDR1 and CDR2 sequences are LGHNT and FRNRAP. The CDR3 loop spans 14 amino acids. With 2 bases removed from V and 2 bases from J, the gap between germline ends came to 6 bases. As DNA, the CDR3 is TGTGCTAGTGGTTTGCTTCCCAACACCGGGGAGCTGTTTTTT. Amino acid sequence: CASGLLPNTGELFF.

The gene calls are TRBV6-5 and TRBJ2-5; D perhaps matches TRBD1 (5 bases). The ends were cut back, 5 bases at V and 2 bases at J, with 9 bases in the middle. Germline-derived CDR1 and CDR2 are MNHEY and SVGAGI. The CDR3 has 13 amino acids. The CDR3 DNA reads TGTGCCAGCAGTCCCAGGGAACAAGAGACCCAGTACTTC. The encoded protein is CASSPREQETQYF.

A few counts support this clone. This chain joins TRBV5-1 and TRBJ2-1; D possibly corresponds to TRBD2 (7 bases). Germline loops: CDR1 SGHRS, CDR2 YFSETQ. Trimming cost V 4 bases and J 8 bases, with 13 bases left between them. The CDR3 covers 13 residues. The CDR3 sequence is CASSRGTIDEQFF. DNA for the CDR3: TGCGCCAGCAGCAGGGGGACTATTGATGAGCAGTTCTTC.

This clone is judged medium-sized (0.01 to 0.1%). V and J are TRBV6-1 and TRBJ2-3, with 11 nucleotides matching TRBD2. The CDR3 is 15 amino acids. V shed 5 bases and J 4 bases; nucleotides not matched to a gene: 5. CDR1 and CDR2 from the germline V gene are MNHNS and SASEGT. The CDR3: CASSRNSGGADTQYF. CDR3 nucleotide sequence: TGTGCCAGCAGTCGTAATAGCGGGGGGGCAGATACGCAGTATTTT.

V and J are TRBV5-4 and TRBJ2-1; TRBD2 aligns across 8 bases. Germline lookup yields CDR1 SGHNT and CDR2 YYREEE (reference sequence). CDR3 size: 17 residues. V shed 3 bases and J 2 bases; nucleotides not matched to a gene: 10. The CDR3: CASSSNLAGPAYNEQFF. The CDR3 coding sequence is TGTGCCAGCAGCTCGAATCTAGCGGGTCCCGCCTACAATGAGCAGTTCTTC.

The rearrangement links TRBV6-5 to TRBJ2-1; D uncertain. Trimming stripped 5 bases from V and 7 bases from J, with 12 bases between. The CDR3 covers 13 residues. The V gene's germline CDR1 is MNHEY and CDR2 SVGAGI. The CDR3 DNA reads TGTGCCAGCAGTGACGACTTATGGAATGAGCAGTTCTTC. It codes for CASSDDLWNEQFF.

The chain links TRBV30 to TRBJ2-3; 14 bases fit TRBD2. The germline V gene has CDR1 GTSNPN and CDR2 SVGIG (reference sequence). This CDR3 is 17 amino acids long. Trimming at V came to 1 base and at J to 3 bases, leaving 6 bases not matched to a gene. The CDR3: CAWSGGLAGVRTDTQYF. The CDR3 nucleotides read TGTGCCTGGAGTGGGGGACTAGCGGGAGTAAGGACAGATACGCAGTATTTT. Variable domain in full (rest from reference TRBV30 and TRBJ2-3): SQTIHQWPATLVQPVGSPLSLECTVEGTSNPNLYWYRQAAGRGLQLLFYSVGIGQISSEVPQNLSASRPQDRQFILSSKKLLLSDSGFYLCAWSGGLAGVRTDTQYFGPGTRLTVL.